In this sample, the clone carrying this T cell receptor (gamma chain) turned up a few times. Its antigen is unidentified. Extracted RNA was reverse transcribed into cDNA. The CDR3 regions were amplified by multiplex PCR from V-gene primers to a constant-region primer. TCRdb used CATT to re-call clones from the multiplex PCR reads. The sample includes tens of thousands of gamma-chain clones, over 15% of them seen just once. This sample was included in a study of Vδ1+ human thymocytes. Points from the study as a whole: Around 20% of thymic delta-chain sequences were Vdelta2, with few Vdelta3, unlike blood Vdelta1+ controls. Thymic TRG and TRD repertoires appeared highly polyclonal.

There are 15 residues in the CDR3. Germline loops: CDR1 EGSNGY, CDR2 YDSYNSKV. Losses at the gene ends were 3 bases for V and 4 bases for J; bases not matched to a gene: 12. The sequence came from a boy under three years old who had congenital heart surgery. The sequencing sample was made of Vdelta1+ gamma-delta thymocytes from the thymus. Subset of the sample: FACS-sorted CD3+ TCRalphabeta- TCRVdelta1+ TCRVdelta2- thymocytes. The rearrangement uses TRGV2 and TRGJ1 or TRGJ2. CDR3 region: CATWDCAKDYYKKLF. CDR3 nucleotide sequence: TGTGCCACCTGGGACTGCGCGAAGGACTATTATAAGAAACTCTTT.